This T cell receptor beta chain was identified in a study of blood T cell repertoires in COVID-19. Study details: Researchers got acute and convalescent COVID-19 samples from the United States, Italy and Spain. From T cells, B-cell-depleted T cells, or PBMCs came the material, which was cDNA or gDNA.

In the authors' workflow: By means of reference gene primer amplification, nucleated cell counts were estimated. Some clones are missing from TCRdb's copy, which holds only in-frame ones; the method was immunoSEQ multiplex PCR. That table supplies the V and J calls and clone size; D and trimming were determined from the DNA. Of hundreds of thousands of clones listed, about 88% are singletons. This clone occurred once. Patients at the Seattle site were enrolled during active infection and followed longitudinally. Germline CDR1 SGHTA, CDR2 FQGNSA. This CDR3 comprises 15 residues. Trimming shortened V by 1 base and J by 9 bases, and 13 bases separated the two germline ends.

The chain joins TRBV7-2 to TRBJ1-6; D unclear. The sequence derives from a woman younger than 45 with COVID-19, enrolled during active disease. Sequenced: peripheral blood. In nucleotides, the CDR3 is TGTGCCAGCAGCTTAGGCCCCGGTTCGGGTTCACCCCTCCACTTT. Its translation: CASSLGPGSGSPLHF.